The T cell receptor beta chain described here comes from a study of shared clonotypes between healthy human individuals. Of note for this clone: Other DNA sequences in this sample translate to the same CDR3.

Adults of Caucasian background living in Nashville, Tennessee made up all donors. Only in-frame clones appear in the TCRdb table, and some are missing; sequencing was by immunoSEQ multiplex PCR. This sample yields over a million clones, of which around 97% are seen a single time; about 1.2% belongs to the top ten. Material for sequencing was naive CD4+ T cells sorted from blood. Documented subset: CD45RA+ positively selected. The TCR was taken from a man between 25 and 39 years old in good health.

CDR3 sequence reads: CSVGTVQETQYF. As DNA, the CDR3 is TGCAGCGTAGGGACTGTTCAAGAGACCCAGTACTTC. The genes are TRBV29-1 and TRBJ2-5; D possibly corresponds to TRBD2 (6 bases). The length of the CDR3 is 12 residues. Trimming took 6 bases from V and 2 from J, leaving 10 bases between them. The germline gives CDR1 SQVTM, CDR2 ANQGSEA.